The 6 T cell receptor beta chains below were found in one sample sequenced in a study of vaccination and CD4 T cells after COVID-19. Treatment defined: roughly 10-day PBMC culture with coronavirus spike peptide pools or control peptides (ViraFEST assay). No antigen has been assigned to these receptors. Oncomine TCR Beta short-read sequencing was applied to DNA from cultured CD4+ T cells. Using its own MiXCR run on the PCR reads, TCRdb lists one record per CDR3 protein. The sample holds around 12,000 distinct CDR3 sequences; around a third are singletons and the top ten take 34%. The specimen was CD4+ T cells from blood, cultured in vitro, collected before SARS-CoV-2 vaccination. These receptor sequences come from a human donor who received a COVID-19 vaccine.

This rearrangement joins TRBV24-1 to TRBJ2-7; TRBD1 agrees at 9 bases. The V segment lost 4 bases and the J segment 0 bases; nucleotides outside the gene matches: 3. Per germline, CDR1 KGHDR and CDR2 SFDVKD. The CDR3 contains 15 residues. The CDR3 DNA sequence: TGTGCCACCAGTGACCCGGGACAGGGCTCCTACGAGCAGTACTTC. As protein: CATSDPGQGSYEQYF.

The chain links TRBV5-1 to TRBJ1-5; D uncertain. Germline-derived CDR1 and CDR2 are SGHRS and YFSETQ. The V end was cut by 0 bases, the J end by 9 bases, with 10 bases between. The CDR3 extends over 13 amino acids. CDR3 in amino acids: CASSLEGARPQHF. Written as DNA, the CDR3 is TGCGCCAGCAGCTTGGAGGGAGCGAGGCCCCAGCATTTT. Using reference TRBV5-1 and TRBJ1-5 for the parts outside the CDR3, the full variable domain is KAGVTQTPRYLIKTRGQQVTLSCSPISGHRSVSWYQQTPGQGLQFLFEYFSETQRNKGNFPGRFSGRQFSNSRSEMNVSTLELGDSALYLCASSLEGARPQHFGDGTRLSIL.

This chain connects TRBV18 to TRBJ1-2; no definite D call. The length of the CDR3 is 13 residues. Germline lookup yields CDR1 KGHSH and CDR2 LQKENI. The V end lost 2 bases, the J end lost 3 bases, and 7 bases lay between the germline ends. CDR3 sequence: CASSPFSDYGYTF. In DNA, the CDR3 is TGTGCCAGCTCACCATTTAGTGACTATGGCTACACCTTC.

DNA for the CDR3: TGTGCCAGCAGTGAAGCGGCAGGTCGGTGGGGCCCTGGAAACACCATATATTTT. This gives the protein CASSEAAGRWGPGNTIYF. The chain combines TRBV6-1 with TRBJ1-3, with a possible D match to TRBD1 (5 bases). The germline CDR1 and CDR2 sequences are MNHNS and SASEGT. V dropped 0 bases and J dropped 2 bases, with 17 bases sitting between them. CDR3 size: 18 residues.

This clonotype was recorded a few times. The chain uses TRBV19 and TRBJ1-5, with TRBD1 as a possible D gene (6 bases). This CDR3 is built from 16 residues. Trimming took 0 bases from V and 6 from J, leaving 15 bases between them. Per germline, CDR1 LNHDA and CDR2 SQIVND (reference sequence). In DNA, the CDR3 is TGTGCCAGTAGTATAGACGGGGGCGAAATTCTTCAGCCCCAGCATTTT. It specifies CASSIDGGEILQPQHF. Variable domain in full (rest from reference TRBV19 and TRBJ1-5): DGGITQSPKYLFRKEGQNVTLSCEQNLNHDAMYWYRQDPGQGLRLIYYSQIVNDFQKGDIAEGYSVSREKKESFPLTVTSAQKNPTAFYLCASSIDGGEILQPQHFGDGTRLSIL.

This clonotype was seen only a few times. The CDR3 DNA sequence: TGTGCCAGCAGAACGGACTTATTAAACACTGAAGCTTTCTTT. Translating gives CASRTDLLNTEAFF. V and J are TRBV6-1 and TRBJ1-1; the D is unclear. The CDR3 extends over 14 amino acids. Per the germline V gene, CDR1 is MNHNS and CDR2 is SASEGT. V lost 6 bases to trimming and J lost 2 bases, with 13 bases between them.